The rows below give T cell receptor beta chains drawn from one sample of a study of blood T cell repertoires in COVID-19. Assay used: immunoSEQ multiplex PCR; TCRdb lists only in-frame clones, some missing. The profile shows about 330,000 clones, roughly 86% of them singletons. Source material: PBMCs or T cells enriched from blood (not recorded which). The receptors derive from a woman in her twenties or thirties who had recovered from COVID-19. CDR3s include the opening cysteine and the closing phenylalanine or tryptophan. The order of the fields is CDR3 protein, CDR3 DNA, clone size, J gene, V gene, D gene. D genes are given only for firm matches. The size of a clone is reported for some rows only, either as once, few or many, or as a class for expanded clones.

CDR3 protein: CAWSRGGSSSYNSPLHF; CDR3 DNA: TGTGCCTGGAGTAGAGGGGGCAGTAGCTCCTATAATTCACCCCTCCACTTT; clone size: NA; J gene: TRBJ1-6; V gene: TRBV30; D gene: TRBD1
CDR3 protein: CSASSRTDLYNSPLHF; CDR3 DNA: TGCAGTGCTAGTTCCCGGACAGACCTCTATAATTCACCCCTCCACTTT; clone size: NA; J gene: TRBJ1-6; V gene: TRBV20-1; D gene: NA
CDR3 protein: CASSKATVELYNEQFF; CDR3 DNA: TGTGCCAGCAGCAAAGCTACGGTCGAATTGTACAATGAGCAGTTCTTC; clone size: many; J gene: TRBJ2-1; V gene: TRBV21-1; D gene: NA
CDR3 protein: CASSVAGGRNYGYTF; CDR3 DNA: TGTGCCAGCAGTGTGGCAGGGGGGCGCAACTATGGCTACACCTTC; clone size: NA; J gene: TRBJ1-2; V gene: TRBV25-1; D gene: TRBD1
CDR3 protein: CASSDGGAHYGYTF; CDR3 DNA: TGTGCCAGCAGCGACGGCGGGGCTCACTATGGCTACACCTTC; clone size: NA; J gene: TRBJ1-2; V gene: TRBV6-2/TRBV6-3; D gene: NA
CDR3 protein: CAIGAGAPSTDTQYF; CDR3 DNA: TGTGCCATCGGGGCGGGGGCCCCGAGCACAGATACGCAGTATTTT; clone size: NA; J gene: TRBJ2-3; V gene: TRBV10-3; D gene: NA
CDR3 protein: CASSLDGLDSNEQFF; CDR3 DNA: TGCGCCAGCAGCTTGGATGGACTAGACAGTAATGAGCAGTTCTTC; clone size: NA; J gene: TRBJ2-1; V gene: TRBV5-1; D gene: TRBD2
CDR3 protein: CASSVTGRTGELFF; CDR3 DNA: TGTGCCAGCAGTGTGACAGGGCGCACCGGGGAGCTGTTTTTT; clone size: NA; J gene: TRBJ2-2; V gene: TRBV25-1; D gene: TRBD1
CDR3 protein: CASSLYGARDSSPLHF; CDR3 DNA: TGTGCCAGCAGTCTGTACGGAGCTCGAGACAGCTCACCCCTCCACTTT; clone size: NA; J gene: TRBJ1-6; V gene: TRBV27; D gene: NA
CDR3 protein: CASSLTGRNYGYTF; CDR3 DNA: TGTGCCAGCAGCTTAACAGGCCGGAACTATGGCTACACCTTC; clone size: NA; J gene: TRBJ1-2; V gene: TRBV5-4; D gene: NA
CDR3 protein: CASSWTGLNTEAFF; CDR3 DNA: TGTGCCAGCAGCTGGACAGGGCTGAACACTGAAGCTTTCTTT; clone size: NA; J gene: TRBJ1-1; V gene: TRBV7-9; D gene: TRBD1
CDR3 protein: CASSLMASRYNEQFF; CDR3 DNA: TGTGCCAGCAGCTTAATGGCTAGTCGGTACAATGAGCAGTTCTTC; clone size: NA; J gene: TRBJ2-1; V gene: TRBV7-3; D gene: NA
CDR3 protein: CASSLEVSGPSPSEQYF; CDR3 DNA: TGTGCCAGCAGCTTAGAAGTCTCGGGTCCGTCCCCTTCCGAGCAGTACTTC; clone size: NA; J gene: TRBJ2-7; V gene: TRBV7-9; D gene: NA
CDR3 protein: CASSPTGSYGYTF; CDR3 DNA: TGTGCCAGCTCACCAACAGGGAGCTATGGCTACACCTTC; clone size: NA; J gene: TRBJ1-2; V gene: TRBV18; D gene: NA
CDR3 protein: CASSPTGTGYEQYF; CDR3 DNA: TGTGCCAGCAGTCCTACCGGGACAGGCTACGAGCAGTACTTC; clone size: once; J gene: TRBJ2-7; V gene: TRBV27; D gene: TRBD1
CDR3 protein: CASSHRFPNEKLFF; CDR3 DNA: TGTGCCAGCTCGCACAGGTTCCCTAATGAAAAACTGTTTTTT; clone size: NA; J gene: TRBJ1-4; V gene: TRBV18; D gene: NA
CDR3 protein: CASSLDGLQGTEAFF; CDR3 DNA: TGTGCCAGCAGCTTAGACGGTCTTCAGGGAACTGAAGCTTTCTTT; clone size: NA; J gene: TRBJ1-1; V gene: TRBV7-2; D gene: NA
CDR3 protein: CASSLGGQRTYSYEQYF; CDR3 DNA: TGCGCCAGCAGCTTGGGTGGACAGCGAACGTACTCCTACGAGCAGTACTTC; clone size: NA; J gene: TRBJ2-7; V gene: TRBV5-1; D gene: NA
CDR3 protein: CASSVTGSNYGYTF; CDR3 DNA: TGTGCCAGCAGCGTAACAGGGTCTAACTATGGCTACACCTTC; clone size: many; J gene: TRBJ1-2; V gene: TRBV9; D gene: NA
CDR3 protein: CASSRRTGTGELFF; CDR3 DNA: TGCGCCAGCAGCCGCCGGACAGGGACCGGGGAGCTGTTTTTT; clone size: NA; J gene: TRBJ2-2; V gene: TRBV5-1; D gene: TRBD1
CDR3 protein: CASSLSGSVGNEQFF; CDR3 DNA: TGTGCCAGCAGCTTAAGCGGGTCAGTAGGCAATGAGCAGTTCTTC; clone size: NA; J gene: TRBJ2-1; V gene: TRBV7-6; D gene: NA
CDR3 protein: CASSLMAGGIPYEQYF; CDR3 DNA: TGTGCCAGCAGCTTGATGGCCGGGGGGATTCCCTACGAGCAGTACTTC; clone size: NA; J gene: TRBJ2-7; V gene: TRBV5-6; D gene: TRBD2
CDR3 protein: CASSLPTGEKYF; CDR3 DNA: TGTGCCAGCAGTTTACCGACAGGGGAGAAGTACTTC; clone size: NA; J gene: TRBJ2-7; V gene: TRBV27; D gene: TRBD1
CDR3 protein: CASSQRRQGRGTEAFF; CDR3 DNA: TGTGCCAGCAGCCAACGAAGACAGGGAAGGGGAACTGAAGCTTTCTTT; clone size: NA; J gene: TRBJ1-1; V gene: TRBV5-4; D gene: TRBD1
CDR3 protein: CASSLGGRIQETQYF; CDR3 DNA: TGTGCCAGCAGCTTAGGGGGCAGGATCCAAGAGACCCAGTACTTC; clone size: NA; J gene: TRBJ2-5; V gene: TRBV7-6; D gene: NA
CDR3 protein: CASREGGRDTEAFF; CDR3 DNA: TGTGCCAGCAGAGAAGGGGGGAGGGACACTGAAGCTTTCTTT; clone size: NA; J gene: TRBJ1-1; V gene: TRBV3-1/TRBV3-2; D gene: NA
CDR3 protein: CASSRLPWDRGGQAFF; CDR3 DNA: TGTGCCAGCAGTCGACTACCGTGGGATAGGGGAGGGCAGGCTTTCTTT; clone size: once; J gene: TRBJ1-1; V gene: TRBV6-6; D gene: NA
CDR3 protein: CAWSVLGYEGGYTF; CDR3 DNA: TGTGCCTGGAGTGTTCTAGGTTACGAAGGTGGCTACACCTTC; clone size: few; J gene: TRBJ1-2; V gene: TRBV30; D gene: NA
CDR3 protein: CASSLQGPGETQYF; CDR3 DNA: TGTGCCAGCAGTTTACAGGGCCCGGGAGAGACCCAGTACTTC; clone size: NA; J gene: TRBJ2-5; V gene: TRBV28; D gene: NA
CDR3 protein: CASSPTTVLRNSYEQYF; CDR3 DNA: TGTGCCAGCAGTCCAACTACTGTCCTGCGTAACTCCTACGAGCAGTACTTC; clone size: NA; J gene: TRBJ2-7; V gene: TRBV6-6; D gene: NA
CDR3 protein: CASSELRQGDTEAFF; CDR3 DNA: TGTGCCAGCAGTGAACTTCGACAGGGGGACACTGAAGCTTTCTTT; clone size: NA; J gene: TRBJ1-1; V gene: TRBV28; D gene: TRBD1
CDR3 protein: CASNLRGFGEQFF; CDR3 DNA: TGTGCCAGCAACTTGCGAGGGTTTGGTGAGCAGTTCTTC; clone size: NA; J gene: TRBJ2-1; V gene: TRBV5-4; D gene: NA
CDR3 protein: CAIVAGSSYNEQFF; CDR3 DNA: TGTGCCATCGTAGCGGGGAGCTCCTACAATGAGCAGTTCTTC; clone size: NA; J gene: TRBJ2-1; V gene: TRBV10-3; D gene: TRBD2
CDR3 protein: CASSRTGDSGNTIYF; CDR3 DNA: TGTGCCAGCAGCCGGACAGGCGACTCTGGAAACACCATATATTTT; clone size: NA; J gene: TRBJ1-3; V gene: TRBV4-2; D gene: TRBD1
CDR3 protein: CASSLWATQGGDHYGYTF; CDR3 DNA: TGTGCCAGCAGCTTATGGGCCACACAGGGTGGGGACCACTATGGCTACACCTTC; clone size: once; J gene: TRBJ1-2; V gene: TRBV7-9; D gene: NA
CDR3 protein: CASSQRRLDRGTLNYGYTF; CDR3 DNA: TGCGCCAGCAGCCAACGTCGTTTGGACCGCGGGACCCTCAACTATGGCTACACCTTC; clone size: NA; J gene: TRBJ1-2; V gene: TRBV4-1; D gene: NA
CDR3 protein: CASSADSRELFF; CDR3 DNA: TGCGCCAGCAGCGCTGACAGCCGAGAGCTGTTTTTT; clone size: NA; J gene: TRBJ2-2; V gene: TRBV5-1; D gene: NA
CDR3 protein: CASSQVRADTQYF; CDR3 DNA: TGTGCCAGCAGCCAAGTTCGGGCAGATACGCAGTATTTT; clone size: NA; J gene: TRBJ2-3; V gene: TRBV3-1/TRBV3-2; D gene: NA
CDR3 protein: CASSQGDRYSNEKLFF; CDR3 DNA: TGCGCCAGCAGCCAAGGGGACAGATACTCAAATGAAAAACTGTTTTTT; clone size: NA; J gene: TRBJ1-4; V gene: TRBV4-1; D gene: TRBD1
CDR3 protein: CATAAHLGANYGYTF; CDR3 DNA: TGTGCGACCGCCGCACACCTCGGGGCTAACTATGGCTACACCTTC; clone size: NA; J gene: TRBJ1-2; V gene: TRBV19; D gene: NA
CDR3 protein: CSASVYRGNSPLHF; CDR3 DNA: TGCAGTGCTAGTGTGTACAGGGGGAATTCACCCCTCCACTTT; clone size: NA; J gene: TRBJ1-6; V gene: TRBV20-1; D gene: TRBD1
CDR3 protein: CASSLASSGDYEQYF; CDR3 DNA: TGTGCCAGCAGCTTAGCGTCTAGCGGGGACTACGAGCAGTACTTC; clone size: NA; J gene: TRBJ2-7; V gene: TRBV7-2; D gene: TRBD2